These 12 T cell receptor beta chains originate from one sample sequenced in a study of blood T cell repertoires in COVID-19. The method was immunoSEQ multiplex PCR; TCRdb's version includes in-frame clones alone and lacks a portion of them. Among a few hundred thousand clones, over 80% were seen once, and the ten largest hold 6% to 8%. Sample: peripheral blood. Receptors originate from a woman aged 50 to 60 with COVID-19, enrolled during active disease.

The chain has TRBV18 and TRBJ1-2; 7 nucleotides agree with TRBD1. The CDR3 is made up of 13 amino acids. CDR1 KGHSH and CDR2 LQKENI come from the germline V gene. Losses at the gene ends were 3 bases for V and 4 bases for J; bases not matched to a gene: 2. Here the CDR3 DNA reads TGTGCCAGCTCACCGGGACAGAGCTATGGCTACACCTTC. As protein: CASSPGQSYGYTF.

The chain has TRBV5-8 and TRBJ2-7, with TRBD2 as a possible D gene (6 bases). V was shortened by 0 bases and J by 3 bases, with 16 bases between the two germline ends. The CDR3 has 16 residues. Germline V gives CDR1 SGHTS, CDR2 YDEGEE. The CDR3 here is CASSLEGLASDYEQYF. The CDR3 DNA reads TGTGCCAGCAGCTTGGAGGGGCTAGCGTCTGACTACGAGCAGTACTTC. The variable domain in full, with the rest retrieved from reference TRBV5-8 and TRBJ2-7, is EAGVTQSPTHLIKTRGQQATLRCSPISGHTSVYWYQQALGLGLQFLLWYDEGEERNRGNFPPRFSGRQFPNYSSELNVNALELEDSALYLCASSLEGLASDYEQYFGPGTRLTVT.

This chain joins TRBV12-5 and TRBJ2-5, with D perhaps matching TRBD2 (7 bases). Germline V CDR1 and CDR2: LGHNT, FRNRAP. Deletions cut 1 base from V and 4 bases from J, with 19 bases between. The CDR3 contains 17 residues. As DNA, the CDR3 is TGTGCTAGTGGTTTGGGGGCGAGAGGCGGGGGCGGAGAGACCCAGTACTTC. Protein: CASGLGARGGGGETQYF.

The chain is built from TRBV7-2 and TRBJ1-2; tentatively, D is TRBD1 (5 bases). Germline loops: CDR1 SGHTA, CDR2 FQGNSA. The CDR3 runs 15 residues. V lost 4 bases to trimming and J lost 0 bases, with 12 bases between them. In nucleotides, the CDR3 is TGTGCCAGCAGCTCGAGACAGTCAGCTAACTATGGCTACACCTTC. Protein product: CASSSRQSANYGYTF.

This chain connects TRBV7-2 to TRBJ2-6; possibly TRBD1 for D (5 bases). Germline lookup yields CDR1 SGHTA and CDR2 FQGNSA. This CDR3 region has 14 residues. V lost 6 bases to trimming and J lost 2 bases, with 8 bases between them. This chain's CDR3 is CASSSGTGANVLTF. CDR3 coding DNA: TGTGCCAGCAGTTCAGGGACTGGGGCCAACGTCCTGACTTTC.

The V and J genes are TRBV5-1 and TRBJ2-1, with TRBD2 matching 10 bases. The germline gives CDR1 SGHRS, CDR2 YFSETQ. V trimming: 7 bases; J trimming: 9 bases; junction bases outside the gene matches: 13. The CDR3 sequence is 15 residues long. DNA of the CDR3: TGCGCCAGCTCTGGATCTAGCGGGAGCTGGGGTGAGCAGTTCTTC. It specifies CASSGSSGSWGEQFF.

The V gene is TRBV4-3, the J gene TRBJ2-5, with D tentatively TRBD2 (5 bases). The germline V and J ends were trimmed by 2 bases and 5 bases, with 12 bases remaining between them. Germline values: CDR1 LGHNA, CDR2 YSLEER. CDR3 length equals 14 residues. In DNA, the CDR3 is TGCGCCAGCAGCCAAATCGGGAAGGTGGAGACCCAGTACTTC. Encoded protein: CASSQIGKVETQYF.

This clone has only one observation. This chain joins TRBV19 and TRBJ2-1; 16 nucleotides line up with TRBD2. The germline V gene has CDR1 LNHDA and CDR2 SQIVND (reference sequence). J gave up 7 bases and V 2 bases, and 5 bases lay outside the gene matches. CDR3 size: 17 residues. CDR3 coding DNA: TGTGCCAGTAGTATATTAGGGACTAGCGGGAGGGTTAATGAGCAGTTCTTC. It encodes CASSILGTSGRVNEQFF.

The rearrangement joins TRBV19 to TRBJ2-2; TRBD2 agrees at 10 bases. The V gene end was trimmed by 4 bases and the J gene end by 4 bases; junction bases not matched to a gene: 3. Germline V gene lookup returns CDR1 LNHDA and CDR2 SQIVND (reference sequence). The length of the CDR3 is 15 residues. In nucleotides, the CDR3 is TGTGCCAGTAGTAGAGCGGGAGGGGGCACCGGGGAGCTGTTTTTT. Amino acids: CASSRAGGGTGELFF. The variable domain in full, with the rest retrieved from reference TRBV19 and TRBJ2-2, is DGGITQSPKYLFRKEGQNVTLSCEQNLNHDAMYWYRQDPGQGLRLIYYSQIVNDFQKGDIAEGYSVSREKKESFPLTVTSAQKNPTAFYLCASSRAGGGTGELFFGEGSRLTVL.

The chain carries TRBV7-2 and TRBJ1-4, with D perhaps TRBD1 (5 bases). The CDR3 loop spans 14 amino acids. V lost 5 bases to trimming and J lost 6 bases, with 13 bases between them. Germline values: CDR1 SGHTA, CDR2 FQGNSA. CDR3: CASSPRGGYEKLFF. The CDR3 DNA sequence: TGTGCCAGCAGCCCGCGGGGGGGGTATGAAAAACTGTTTTTT.

In DNA, the CDR3 is TGTGCTAGCCACCGGCGAGCGGGAGGTGGCCCCCCGAGCTCCTACAATGAGCAGTTCTTC. Amino acids: CASHRRAGGGPPSSYNEQFF. V is TRBV7-7 and J is TRBJ2-1, with 9 bases that match TRBD2. This CDR3 region has 20 residues. Germline CDR1 SSHAT, CDR2 FNYEAQ (reference sequence).

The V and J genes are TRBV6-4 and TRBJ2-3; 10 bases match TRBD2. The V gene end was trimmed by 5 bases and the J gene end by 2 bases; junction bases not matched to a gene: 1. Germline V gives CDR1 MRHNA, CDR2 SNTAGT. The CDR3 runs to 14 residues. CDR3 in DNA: TGTGCCAGCAGTACTAGCGGGACCACAGATACGCAGTATTTT. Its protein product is CASSTSGTTDTQYF.